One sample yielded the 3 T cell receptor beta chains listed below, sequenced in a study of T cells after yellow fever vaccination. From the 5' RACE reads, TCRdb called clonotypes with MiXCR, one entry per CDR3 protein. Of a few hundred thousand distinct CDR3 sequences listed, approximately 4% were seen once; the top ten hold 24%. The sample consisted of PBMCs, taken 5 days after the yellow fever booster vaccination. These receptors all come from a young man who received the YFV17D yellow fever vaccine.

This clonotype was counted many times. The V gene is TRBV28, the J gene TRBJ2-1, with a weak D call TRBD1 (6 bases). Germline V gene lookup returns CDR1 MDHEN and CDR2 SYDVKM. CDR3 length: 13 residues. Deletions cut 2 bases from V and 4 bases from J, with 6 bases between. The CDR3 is CASSLRGYNEQFF. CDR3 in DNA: TGTGCCAGCAGTTTAAGGGGGTACAATGAGCAGTTCTTC.

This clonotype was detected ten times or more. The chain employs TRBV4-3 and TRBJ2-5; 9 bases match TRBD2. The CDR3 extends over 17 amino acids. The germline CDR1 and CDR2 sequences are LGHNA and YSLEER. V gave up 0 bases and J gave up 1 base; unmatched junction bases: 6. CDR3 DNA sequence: TGCGCCAGCAGCCAAGAGGCAGCTAGCGGGGCCCAAGAGACCCAGTACTTC. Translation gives CASSQEAASGAQETQYF.

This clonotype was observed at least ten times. CDR3 in amino acids: CASSFRTGGPLGETQYF. CDR3 in DNA: TGTGCCAGCAGTTTTCGGACAGGAGGCCCCTTGGGAGAGACCCAGTACTTC. The chain couples TRBV28 to TRBJ2-5; TRBD1 matches 7 bases. The germline gives CDR1 MDHEN, CDR2 SYDVKM. After removal of 3 bases from V and 4 bases from J, the junction contained 14 bases not matched to a gene. The CDR3 has 17 residues.